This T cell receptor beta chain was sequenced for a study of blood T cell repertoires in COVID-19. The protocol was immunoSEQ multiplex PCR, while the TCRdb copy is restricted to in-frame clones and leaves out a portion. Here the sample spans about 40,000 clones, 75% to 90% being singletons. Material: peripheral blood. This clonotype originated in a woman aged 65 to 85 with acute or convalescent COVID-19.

The DNA of the CDR3 is TGTGCCAGCAGTTTTCCGGGGGACGGTGAGCAGTTCTTC. Amino acids: CASSFPGDGEQFF. The V call is TRBV12-3 or TRBV12-4, the J call TRBJ2-1; maybe TRBD2 (6 bases). V lost 3 bases, J lost 9 bases, and 12 bases lay in between. The CDR3 length is 13 residues.